This is a list of T cell receptor beta chains from one sample in a study of shared clonotypes between healthy human individuals. The repertoire was sequenced with immunoSEQ multiplex PCR; TCRdb's copy has only in-frame clones and lacks some. Of hundreds of thousands of clones in the sample, approximately 79% were seen once. The sample consisted of memory CD4+ T cells sorted from blood. These receptors were obtained from a woman aged 25 to 39 in good health. The CDR3 runs from the conserved cysteine through the conserved F or W. D genes are given only for firm matches. Rows may omit the clone size; those that give it use once, few, many or a size class.

V gene: TRBV19; D gene: NA; J gene: TRBJ2-1; clone size: NA; CDR3 protein: CASSIERSYNEQFF; CDR3 DNA: TGTGCCAGTAGTATAGAGCGCTCCTACAATGAGCAGTTCTTC
V gene: TRBV5-1; D gene: TRBD1; J gene: TRBJ2-1; clone size: once; CDR3 protein: CASSLGTGGYNEQFF; CDR3 DNA: TGCGCCAGCAGCCTAGGGACAGGGGGCTACAATGAGCAGTTCTTC
V gene: TRBV28; D gene: NA; J gene: TRBJ2-3; clone size: once; CDR3 protein: CASSAWTQPNTQYF; CDR3 DNA: TGTGCCAGCAGTGCATGGACCCAACCCAATACGCAGTATTTT
V gene: TRBV7-7; D gene: TRBD2; J gene: TRBJ2-3; clone size: NA; CDR3 protein: CASSPGLAGGVRTQYF; CDR3 DNA: TGTGCCAGCAGTCCAGGACTAGCGGGAGGAGTAAGGACGCAGTATTTT
V gene: TRBV2; D gene: TRBD1; J gene: TRBJ2-7; clone size: NA; CDR3 protein: CASSVQGPPYEQYF; CDR3 DNA: TGTGCCAGCAGTGTACAGGGGCCTCCCTACGAGCAGTACTTC
V gene: TRBV5-1; D gene: TRBD1; J gene: TRBJ2-3; clone size: NA; CDR3 protein: CASSLGDRLSTDTQYF; CDR3 DNA: TGCGCCAGCAGCTTGGGGGACAGGCTCAGCACAGATACGCAGTATTTT
V gene: TRBV5-7; D gene: NA; J gene: TRBJ1-2; clone size: NA; CDR3 protein: CASSSSARDDNYGYTF; CDR3 DNA: TGTGCCAGCAGCTCTTCAGCCCGGGACGATAACTATGGCTACACCTTC
V gene: TRBV28; D gene: TRBD2; J gene: TRBJ2-3; clone size: NA; CDR3 protein: CASSLAGGGDTQYF; CDR3 DNA: TGTGCCAGCAGTTTGGCGGGGGGGGGAGATACGCAGTATTTT
V gene: TRBV29-1; D gene: NA; J gene: TRBJ2-2; clone size: NA; CDR3 protein: CSVSPNTGELFF; CDR3 DNA: TGCAGCGTGTCGCCGAACACCGGGGAGCTGTTTTTT
V gene: TRBV29-1; D gene: NA; J gene: TRBJ2-2; clone size: few; CDR3 protein: CSVGGTGEGRNTGELFF; CDR3 DNA: TGCAGCGTTGGCGGAACAGGCGAGGGGAGGAACACCGGGGAGCTGTTTTTT
V gene: TRBV15; D gene: TRBD1; J gene: TRBJ2-5; clone size: NA; CDR3 protein: CATSRDKAGTGSKTQYF; CDR3 DNA: TGTGCCACCAGCAGAGACAAAGCCGGGACAGGGTCGAAGACCCAGTACTTC
V gene: TRBV4-2; D gene: TRBD2; J gene: TRBJ2-1; clone size: NA; CDR3 protein: CASSQDGSGSVDEQFF; CDR3 DNA: TGTGCCAGCAGCCAAGATGGTAGCGGGAGTGTCGATGAGCAGTTCTTC
V gene: TRBV2; D gene: NA; J gene: TRBJ1-1; clone size: NA; CDR3 protein: CASSEGDRLYTEAFF; CDR3 DNA: TGTGCCAGCAGTGAAGGAGACAGATTATACACTGAAGCTTTCTTT
V gene: TRBV7-2; D gene: NA; J gene: TRBJ2-1; clone size: NA; CDR3 protein: CASSLTYSGTGSYNEQFF; CDR3 DNA: TGTGCCAGCAGCTTAACCTATTCCGGGACTGGCTCCTACAATGAGCAGTTCTTC
V gene: TRBV5-4; D gene: TRBD1; J gene: TRBJ2-5; clone size: NA; CDR3 protein: CASSLAQGRGETQYF; CDR3 DNA: TGTGCCAGCAGCTTGGCACAGGGGCGCGGAGAGACCCAGTACTTC
V gene: TRBV7-2; D gene: TRBD2; J gene: TRBJ2-1; clone size: NA; CDR3 protein: CASSLGGPSYNEQFF; CDR3 DNA: TGTGCCAGCAGCCTGGGAGGGCCATCCTACAATGAGCAGTTCTTC
V gene: TRBV19; D gene: TRBD1; J gene: TRBJ1-2; clone size: NA; CDR3 protein: CASSIVLTVSGQGDGGYTF; CDR3 DNA: TGTGCCAGTAGTATAGTTCTCACGGTTTCGGGACAGGGAGACGGTGGCTACACCTTC
V gene: TRBV4-2; D gene: NA; J gene: TRBJ2-3; clone size: NA; CDR3 protein: CASSQGRGTDTQYF; CDR3 DNA: TGTGCCAGCAGCCAAGGTAGGGGCACAGATACGCAGTATTTT
V gene: TRBV28; D gene: TRBD2; J gene: TRBJ2-1; clone size: NA; CDR3 protein: CASSSEREGYNEQFF; CDR3 DNA: TGTGCCAGCAGCTCCGAGCGGGAGGGGTACAATGAGCAGTTCTTC
V gene: TRBV19; D gene: TRBD1; J gene: TRBJ1-1; clone size: NA; CDR3 protein: CASSVTGGLNTEAFF; CDR3 DNA: TGTGCCAGTAGTGTAACAGGGGGACTGAACACTGAAGCTTTCTTT
V gene: TRBV28; D gene: NA; J gene: TRBJ1-5; clone size: medium-sized; CDR3 protein: CASSPDLYSNQPQHF; CDR3 DNA: TGTGCCAGCAGTCCGGACTTGTATAGCAATCAGCCCCAGCATTTT
V gene: TRBV11-3; D gene: NA; J gene: TRBJ2-2; clone size: NA; CDR3 protein: CASSLTRTGELFF; CDR3 DNA: TGTGCCAGCAGCTTGACACGCACCGGGGAGCTGTTTTTT
V gene: TRBV28; D gene: TRBD1; J gene: TRBJ1-3; clone size: once; CDR3 protein: CASSSMGQGVGNTIYF; CDR3 DNA: TGTGCCAGCAGTTCAATGGGACAGGGGGTTGGAAACACCATATATTTT
V gene: TRBV2; D gene: TRBD1; J gene: TRBJ2-1; clone size: NA; CDR3 protein: CASSTTGDNEQFF; CDR3 DNA: TGTGCCAGCAGTACGACAGGGGACAATGAGCAGTTCTTC
V gene: TRBV5-6; D gene: TRBD1; J gene: TRBJ1-2; clone size: NA; CDR3 protein: CASSRQGQNYGYTF; CDR3 DNA: TGTGCCAGCAGCCGACAGGGACAGAACTATGGCTACACCTTC
V gene: TRBV6-5; D gene: NA; J gene: TRBJ2-7; clone size: NA; CDR3 protein: CASSPPLGGYYEQYF; CDR3 DNA: TGTGCCAGCAGCCCCCCACTCGGGGGCTACTACGAGCAGTACTTC
V gene: TRBV11-2; D gene: NA; J gene: TRBJ2-7; clone size: NA; CDR3 protein: CASSLHRALDEQYF; CDR3 DNA: TGTGCCAGCAGCTTGCACAGGGCGTTGGACGAGCAGTACTTC
V gene: TRBV11-1; D gene: NA; J gene: TRBJ2-5; clone size: NA; CDR3 protein: CASSLDRSSGTQYF; CDR3 DNA: TGTGCCAGCAGCTTAGACCGCAGCTCTGGGACCCAGTACTTC
V gene: TRBV25-1; D gene: NA; J gene: TRBJ2-7; clone size: NA; CDR3 protein: CASSRGSYEQYF; CDR3 DNA: TGTGCCAGCAGTCGGGGCTCCTACGAGCAGTACTTC
V gene: TRBV6-6; D gene: NA; J gene: TRBJ1-5; clone size: NA; CDR3 protein: CASSRGQTNNQPQHF; CDR3 DNA: TGTGCCAGCAGCCGCGGACAGACTAACAATCAGCCCCAGCATTTT
V gene: TRBV30; D gene: TRBD1; J gene: TRBJ2-7; clone size: few; CDR3 protein: CAWSVRAGGEQYF; CDR3 DNA: TGTGCCTGGAGTGTACGGGCAGGGGGCGAGCAGTACTTC
V gene: TRBV7-6; D gene: NA; J gene: TRBJ2-3; clone size: NA; CDR3 protein: CASSPPAGEDTQYF; CDR3 DNA: TGTGCCAGCAGCCCACCGGCAGGGGAGGATACGCAGTATTTT
V gene: TRBV9; D gene: NA; J gene: TRBJ2-3; clone size: NA; CDR3 protein: CASSSQLARNTQYF; CDR3 DNA: TGTGCCAGCAGCTCCCAATTAGCCAGGAATACGCAGTATTTT
V gene: TRBV10-3; D gene: NA; J gene: TRBJ1-2; clone size: NA; CDR3 protein: CAIARESSYGYTF; CDR3 DNA: TGTGCCATCGCGAGGGAGAGTAGCTATGGCTACACCTTC
V gene: TRBV4-1; D gene: TRBD2; J gene: TRBJ2-2; clone size: NA; CDR3 protein: CASRFAGLAGKNTGELFF; CDR3 DNA: TGCGCCAGCAGATTCGCGGGACTAGCGGGGAAGAACACCGGGGAGCTGTTTTTT
V gene: TRBV6-1; D gene: NA; J gene: TRBJ2-4; clone size: NA; CDR3 protein: CACRMAGLNIQYF; CDR3 DNA: TGTGCCTGCCGTATGGCCGGTTTAAACATTCAGTACTTC
V gene: TRBV7-2; D gene: TRBD2; J gene: TRBJ2-1; clone size: NA; CDR3 protein: CASSLTSGRENEQFF; CDR3 DNA: TGTGCCAGCAGCTTGACTAGCGGGAGGGAAAATGAGCAGTTCTTC
V gene: TRBV6-4; D gene: TRBD2; J gene: TRBJ2-3; clone size: NA; CDR3 protein: CASSDTGLDSDTQYF; CDR3 DNA: TGTGCCAGCAGTGACACGGGACTAGATTCAGATACGCAGTATTTT
V gene: TRBV6-5; D gene: NA; J gene: TRBJ1-5; clone size: few; CDR3 protein: CASSYTRGQPQHF; CDR3 DNA: TGTGCCAGCAGTTACACGCGGGGACAGCCCCAGCATTTT
V gene: TRBV6-5; D gene: TRBD1; J gene: TRBJ2-1; clone size: NA; CDR3 protein: CASRDLDRGGNEQFF; CDR3 DNA: TGTGCCAGCAGGGATCTGGACAGGGGCGGCAATGAGCAGTTCTTC
V gene: TRBV18; D gene: TRBD2; J gene: TRBJ2-5; clone size: few; CDR3 protein: CASSQLSGRGGETQYF; CDR3 DNA: TGTGCCAGCTCACAACTCAGCGGGAGGGGAGGAGAGACCCAGTACTTC
V gene: TRBV7-2; D gene: NA; J gene: TRBJ2-1; clone size: NA; CDR3 protein: CASSSSRDLQFF; CDR3 DNA: TGTGCCAGCAGCTCGAGCCGGGACCTCCAGTTCTTC